Listed below are T cell receptor beta chains from one sample, sequenced in a study of STAT5B mutations in CD4+ large granular lymphocyte leukemia. TCRdb's copy holds only in-frame clones and misses some; the assay was immunoSEQ multiplex PCR. The sample lists about 33,000 clones, around 76% occurring once. Sequencing was carried out using CD4+ T cells from blood buffy coats. These receptors all stem from a human donor in good health. Each CDR3 is given with its conserved first and last residue. The order of the fields is D gene, J gene, clone size, V gene, CDR3 DNA, CDR3 protein. A D gene is named only where the DNA matches it firmly. A clone size is listed for some rows: how often the clone was seen (once, few, many), or a class if it is expanded.

TRBD1 TRBJ1-2 NA TRBV7-2 TGTGCCAGCAGCCAGGACAGGGACAACTATGGCTACACCTTC CASSQDRDNYGYTF
TRBD1 TRBJ2-2 NA TRBV5-5 TGTGCCAGCAGCACCGGGACAGGGGGCGGCGGGGAGCTGTTTTTT CASSTGTGGGGELFF
NA TRBJ1-1 NA TRBV5-1 TGCGCCAGCAGCTTGTCAGGCCTGGACACTGAAGCTTTCTTT CASSLSGLDTEAFF
TRBD2 TRBJ2-1 NA TRBV6-6 TGTGCCAGCAGCCGCAGCGGGGATAGATCTAATGAGCAGTTCTTC CASSRSGDRSNEQFF
TRBD2 TRBJ2-5 NA TRBV7-8 TGTGCCAGCAGCCCCTGGGGGCGGGGGGCGGCCCAGTACTTC CASSPWGRGAAQYF
TRBD1 TRBJ1-4 NA TRBV5-1 TGCGCCAGCAGCTGGACCCAAGGGGGCGCTGAAAAACTGTTTTTT CASSWTQGGAEKLFF
NA TRBJ1-4 NA TRBV6-5 TGTGCCAGCAGTCCCGACTGGAGCAATGAAAAACTGTTTTTT CASSPDWSNEKLFF
TRBD1 TRBJ2-1 NA TRBV11-2 TGTGCCAGCAGCTTACTGGGGACAGGGAAATACAATGAGCAGTTCTTC CASSLLGTGKYNEQFF
TRBD2 TRBJ2-5 NA TRBV7-2 TGTGCCAGCAGCTCCGGACTAGCGGGAGTCGGTGAGACCCAGTACTTC CASSSGLAGVGETQYF
NA TRBJ2-1 NA TRBV2 TGTGCCAGCAGTGGTCTTTACGGTGAGCAGTTCTTC CASSGLYGEQFF
TRBD1 TRBJ2-7 NA TRBV11-3 TGTGCCAGCAGCTTATTTGGGACAGGGATTCTCGAGCAGTACTTC CASSLFGTGILEQYF
TRBD1 TRBJ2-3 NA TRBV7-6 TGTGCCAGCAGCTTATTGCGGGACAGGGGGCGCGGGGCGGGGAGCACAGATACGCAGTATTTT CASSLLRDRGRGAGSTDTQYF
NA TRBJ1-1 NA TRBV7-2 TGTGCCAGCAGCTCCGTTATTGGGACCACTGAAGCTTTCTTT CASSSVIGTTEAFF
NA TRBJ1-6 NA TRBV11-3 TGTGCCAGCAGCTCCATGGCCGGGGTCCATAATTCACCCCTCCACTTT CASSSMAGVHNSPLHF
NA TRBJ2-7 NA TRBV10-2 TGCGCCAGCACCGGGATTTTAACCTACGAGCAGTACTTC CASTGILTYEQYF
TRBD1 TRBJ2-7 NA TRBV5-6 TGTGCCAGCAGCTTTGGGGACAGATCCTACGAGCAGTACTTC CASSFGDRSYEQYF
TRBD1 TRBJ2-2 NA TRBV5-1 TGCGCCAGCAGCTTGGTGGGACAGGGGGCCCTGAACACCGGGGAGCTGTTTTTT CASSLVGQGALNTGELFF
TRBD2 TRBJ2-1 NA TRBV19 TGTGCCAGTAGTATCTCAGCGGGAGGGCCGTACAATGAGCAGTTCTTC CASSISAGGPYNEQFF
TRBD1 TRBJ1-5 few TRBV19 TGTGCCAGTAGGGATCGGACAGGGGGCAATCAGCCCCAGCATTTT CASRDRTGGNQPQHF
TRBD1 TRBJ1-4 once TRBV7-6 TGTGCCAGCAGCTTTGGACAGGGACGTCGAAGCGGCGAAAAACTGTTTTTT CASSFGQGRRSGEKLFF
NA TRBJ2-7 NA TRBV7-2 TGTGCCAGCAGTGAGCAAACAGGGTATGGAGAAAACGAGCAGTACTTC CASSEQTGYGENEQYF
NA TRBJ2-4 NA TRBV19 TGTGCCAGTAGTACCCACAGGGTAGTGGGAAACATTCAGTACTTC CASSTHRVVGNIQYF
NA TRBJ1-2 NA TRBV29-1 TGCAGCGATTTTACGGGCTATGGCTACACCTTC CSDFTGYGYTF
NA TRBJ1-5 NA TRBV2 TGTGCCAGCAGTGTTTATGGTAGCAATCAGCCCCAGCATTTT CASSVYGSNQPQHF
NA TRBJ1-3 NA TRBV7-9 TGTGCCAGCAGCCTTGAGGTCCAGGCCATATATTTT CASSLEVQAIYF